This TCR beta chain is from a study of CD8 T cells in ankylosing spondylitis. Study results and caveats: Clones linked with disease were CD8+ and fairly uncommon in the peripheral blood. As reported, disease-linked clones showed significant enrichment in matched ankylosing spondylitis synovial fluid.

TCR beta libraries were made by quantitative 5'-RACE with molecular barcodes. One entry per CDR3 protein, called by TCRdb with MiXCR from the 5' RACE reads. The repertoire consists of roughly 240,000 distinct CDR3 sequences, with roughly 32% occurring once and the leading ten covering 4% to 5.5%. Of note for this clonotype: Its antigen is as yet unknown.

V was cut by 5 bases and J by 4 bases, with 12 bases left in between. The germline CDR1 and CDR2 sequences are SEHNR and FQNEAQ (reference sequence). The CDR3 is made up of 13 amino acids. The rearrangement joins TRBV7-9 to TRBJ2-7, with a possible D match to TRBD2 (5 bases). Sequencing was carried out using blood, either unsorted or a sorted T cell fraction (not recorded which). This clonotype originated in a male donor with ankylosing spondylitis or in good health (not recorded which). The DNA for the CDR3 is TGTGCCAGCAGCCCCCAAGAGGGTTACGAGCAGTACTTC. Amino acid sequence: CASSPQEGYEQYF.